This T cell receptor beta chain was retrieved from a study of cytomegalovirus exposure and HLA in healthy donors. 13 Jbeta primers and 60 Vbeta primers were used for the PCR. The assay was immunoSEQ multiplex PCR, and TCRdb's table has in-frame clones only and misses some. The profile shows roughly 250,000 clones, 75% to 90% of them singletons. V lost 4 bases and J lost 0, with 12 bases in between. CDR1 and CDR2 from the germline V gene are ENHRY and SYGVKD. The CDR3 is 16 amino acids. What was sequenced was PBMCs. V and J are TRBV10-3 and TRBJ2-2, with a tentative D call TRBD1 (5 bases). This clonotype was obtained from a girl under 10 years old in good health and CMV-seronegative. The DNA of the CDR3 is TGTGCCATCAGTGGCAGGGTAGTTTCGAACACCGGGGAGCTGTTTTTT. Translated, it gives CAISGRVVSNTGELFF.